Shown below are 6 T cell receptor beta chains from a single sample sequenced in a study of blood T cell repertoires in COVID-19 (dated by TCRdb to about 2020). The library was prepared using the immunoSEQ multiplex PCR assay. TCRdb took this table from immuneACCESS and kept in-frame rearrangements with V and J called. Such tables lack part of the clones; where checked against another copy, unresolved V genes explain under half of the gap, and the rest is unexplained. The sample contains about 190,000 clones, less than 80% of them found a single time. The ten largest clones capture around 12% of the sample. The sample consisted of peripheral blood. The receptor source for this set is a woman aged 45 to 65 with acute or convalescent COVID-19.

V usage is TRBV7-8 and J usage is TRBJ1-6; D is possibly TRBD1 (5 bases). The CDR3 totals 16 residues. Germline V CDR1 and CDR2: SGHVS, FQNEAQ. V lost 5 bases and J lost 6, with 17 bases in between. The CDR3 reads CASSLINAGLNSPLHF. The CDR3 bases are TGTGCCAGCAGCCTAATTAATGCAGGGCTTAATTCACCCCTCCACTTT.

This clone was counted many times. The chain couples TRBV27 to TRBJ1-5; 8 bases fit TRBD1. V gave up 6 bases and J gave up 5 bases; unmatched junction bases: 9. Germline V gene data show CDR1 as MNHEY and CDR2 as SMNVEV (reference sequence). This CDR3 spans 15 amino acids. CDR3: CASSQRTGGDQPQHF. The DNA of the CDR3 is TGTGCCAGCAGCCAGAGAACAGGGGGGGATCAGCCCCAGCATTTT.

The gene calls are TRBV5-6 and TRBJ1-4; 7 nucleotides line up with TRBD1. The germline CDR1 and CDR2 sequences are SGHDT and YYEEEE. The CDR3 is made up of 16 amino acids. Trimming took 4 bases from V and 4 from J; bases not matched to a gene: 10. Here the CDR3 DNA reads TGTGCCAGCAGCCCGAAAGGGGGACAGCTTAATGAAAAACTGTTTTTT. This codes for CASSPKGGQLNEKLFF.

The CDR3 DNA is TGTGCCAGCAGCCTAAGGGCGTCGTGGGAGGGCTCTGGGGCCAACGTCCTGACTTTC. Translated, it gives CASSLRASWEGSGANVLTF. The J gene is TRBJ2-6, the V gene TRBV7-2; 7 bases agree with TRBD2. After removal of 5 bases from V and 0 bases from J, the junction contained 13 bases not matched to a gene. Germline V CDR1 and CDR2: SGHTA, FQGNSA. The CDR3 loop spans 19 amino acids.

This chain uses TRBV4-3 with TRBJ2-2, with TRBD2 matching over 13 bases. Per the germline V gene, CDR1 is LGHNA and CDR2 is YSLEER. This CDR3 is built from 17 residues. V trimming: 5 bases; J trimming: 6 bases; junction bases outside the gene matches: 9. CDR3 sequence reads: CASSSGLAGVGAGELFF. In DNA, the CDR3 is TGCGCCAGCAGCTCCGGACTAGCGGGAGTGGGAGCCGGGGAGCTGTTTTTT.

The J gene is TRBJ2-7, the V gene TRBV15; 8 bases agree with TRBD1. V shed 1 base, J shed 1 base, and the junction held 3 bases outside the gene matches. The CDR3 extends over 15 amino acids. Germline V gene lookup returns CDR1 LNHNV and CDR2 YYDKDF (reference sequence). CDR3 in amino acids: CATSRVRTGSYEQYF. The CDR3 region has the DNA TGTGCCACCAGCAGAGTTAGGACAGGGTCCTACGAGCAGTACTTC.